Presented here are 22 T cell receptor beta chains from one specimen sequenced in a study of blood T cell repertoires in COVID-19. The data were produced by immunoSEQ multiplex PCR, yet TCRdb's version contains in-frame clones alone and is incomplete. The top ten clones hold roughly 8.1% of a sample with 100,000 to 150,000 clones, about 76% of them seen once. Sequenced input: peripheral blood. The receptors derive from an older woman with active or convalescent COVID-19.

The chain is built from TRBV7-6 and TRBJ1-1; 7 nucleotides line up with TRBD1. Germline CDR1 is SGHVS and CDR2 is FNYEAQ. The CDR3 length is 14 residues. The V gene end was trimmed by 3 bases and the J gene end by 1 base; junction bases not matched to a gene: 2. CDR3 in amino acids: CASSLGQKNTEAFF. CDR3 coding DNA: TGTGCCAGCAGCTTGGGACAGAAGAACACTGAAGCTTTCTTT.

The rearrangement joins TRBV28 to TRBJ2-7; 8 nucleotides align to TRBD1. The CDR3 runs to 17 residues. Trimming cost V 6 bases and J 0 bases; bases outside gene matches: 13. Germline-derived CDR1 and CDR2 are MDHEN and SYDVKM. In nucleotides, the CDR3 is TGTGCCAGCAGCCTAGAAGGACAGGGACCGTTCTCCTACGAGCAGTACGTC. This translates into CASSLEGQGPFSYEQYV.

The rearrangement uses TRBV20-1 and TRBJ2-7, with D possibly being TRBD1 (6 bases). This CDR3 is built from 11 residues. Germline V gene sequence: CDR1 DFQATT, CDR2 SNEGSKA (reference sequence). Trimming pared 4 bases from V and 3 bases from J, leaving 7 bases between. The CDR3 nucleotides read TGCAGTGCTAAGACAGGCTACGAGCAGTACTTC. Protein: CSAKTGYEQYF.

The J gene is TRBJ2-1, the V gene TRBV5-1; TRBD1 agrees at 9 bases. This CDR3 region has 17 residues. Per the germline V gene, CDR1 is SGHRS and CDR2 is YFSETQ. The junction had 15 bases not matched to a gene; V was cut back by 3 bases and J by 8 bases. The CDR3 is CASSSGMTGGPGDEQFF. The DNA for the CDR3 is TGCGCCAGCAGCTCGGGAATGACAGGGGGACCTGGGGATGAGCAGTTCTTC.

This chain joins TRBV7-9 and TRBJ1-6; no definite D call. The V gene lost 6 bases and the J gene lost 7 bases, with 16 bases spanning the gap. From germline, CDR1 is SEHNR and CDR2 FQNEAQ (reference sequence). CDR3 length: 15 amino acids. CDR3 nucleotides: TGTGCCAGCAGTTCCCCCTCCGCGGGGAATTCACCCCTCCACTTT. It encodes CASSSPSAGNSPLHF.

CDR3 bases: TGCGCCAGCAGCCAAGGGTCAGCGGGAGTCAGCAATGAGCAGTTCTTC. Residues: CASSQGSAGVSNEQFF. This sequence joins TRBV4-3 and TRBJ2-1; 8 bases agree with TRBD2. This CDR3 region has 16 residues. V lost 1 base and J lost 6; bases outside the gene matches: 8. Germline V gene sequence: CDR1 LGHNA, CDR2 YSLEER.

The CDR3: CASSEITTGNYGYTF. CDR3 sequence (DNA): TGTGCCAGCAGTGAAATTACGACAGGGAACTATGGCTACACCTTC. The gene calls are TRBV2 and TRBJ1-2; 7 bases agree with TRBD1. Germline V gene lookup returns CDR1 SNHLY and CDR2 FYNNEI. Trimming took 2 bases from V and 2 from J; bases not matched to a gene: 5. CDR3 length: 15 residues.

The rearrangement uses TRBV11-2 and TRBJ2-7, with TRBD1 matching 9 bases. Germline CDR1 reads SGHAT; CDR2 reads FQNNGV. The CDR3 sequence is 14 residues long. V lost 3 bases and J lost 4; bases outside the gene matches: 4. The CDR3 here is CASSLTGGSYEQYV. The CDR3 nucleotides read TGTGCCAGCAGCTTGACAGGGGGATCTTACGAGCAGTACGTC.

CDR3 region: CASSLSGQFNQPQHF. CDR3 coding DNA: TGTGCCAGCAGTTTATCCGGACAGTTCAATCAGCCCCAGCATTTT. J is TRBJ1-5 and V is TRBV28; tentatively, D is TRBD1 (6 bases). The V and J ends lost 1 base and 3 bases respectively, with 10 bases between them. Germline CDR1 and CDR2: MDHEN and SYDVKM. This CDR3 has 15 residues.

J is TRBJ1-1 and V is TRBV24-1; TRBD1 matches at 7 bases. From germline, CDR1 is KGHDR and CDR2 SFDVKD. There are 14 residues in the CDR3. V lost 5 bases to trimming and J lost 1 base; unmatched junction nucleotides: 3. CDR3 loop: CATSGQGANTEAFF. In DNA, the CDR3 is TGTGCCACCAGTGGACAGGGAGCGAACACTGAAGCTTTCTTT.

The V call is TRBV7-2, the J call TRBJ1-2, with 8 bases identical to TRBD1. This CDR3 has 15 residues. Germline assignment: CDR1 SGHTA and CDR2 FQGNSA. Trimming took 3 bases from V and 2 from J; bases not matched to a gene: 5. CDR3 region: CASSFRGRDNYGYTF. The CDR3 region has the DNA TGTGCCAGCAGCTTCAGGGGGCGAGACAACTATGGCTACACCTTC.

The CDR3 region has the DNA TGTGCCAGCATCCCCCTCCAGGCCCCCTACGAGCAGTACTTC. Protein product: CASIPLQAPYEQYF. The gene calls are TRBV5-6 and TRBJ2-7, with D hard to call. The V gene's germline CDR1 is SGHDT and CDR2 YYEEEE. The CDR3 is made up of 14 amino acids. With 6 bases removed from V and 2 bases from J, the gap between germline ends came to 15 bases.

V usage is TRBV11-2 and J usage is TRBJ2-1; maybe TRBD1 (5 bases). Germline CDR1 reads SGHAT; CDR2 reads FQNNGV. This CDR3 has 12 residues. Trimming pared 1 base from V and 9 bases from J, leaving 7 bases between. CDR3 in amino acids: CASSLGRGEQFF. In DNA, the CDR3 is TGTGCCAGCAGCTTAGGAAGGGGTGAGCAGTTCTTC.

The chain couples TRBV4-1 to TRBJ1-2, with D tentatively TRBD1 (6 bases). CDR3 length equals 18 residues. Per the germline V gene, CDR1 is MGHRA and CDR2 is YSYEKL. V lost 0 bases to trimming and J lost 0 bases, with 17 bases between them. CDR3 sequence reads: CASSQERDNLLANYGYTF. The DNA for the CDR3 is TGCGCCAGCAGCCAAGAGAGGGACAATTTGTTAGCTAACTATGGCTACACCTTC.

The V gene is TRBV28, the J gene TRBJ2-2, with D unclear. The CDR3 spans 12 residues. V was cut by 3 bases and J by 6 bases, with 5 bases left in between. CDR1 MDHEN and CDR2 SYDVKM come from the germline V gene. This CDR3 is CASSFVPGELFF. The CDR3, as DNA: TGTGCCAGCAGTTTCGTCCCCGGGGAGCTGTTTTTT.

The chain couples TRBV2 to TRBJ1-2; maybe TRBD1 (5 bases). Germline assignment: CDR1 SNHLY and CDR2 FYNNEI. The V gene lost 2 bases and the J gene lost 4 bases, with 11 bases spanning the gap. The CDR3 has 14 residues. The CDR3 here is CASSERGQVYGYTF. CDR3 nucleotide sequence: TGTGCCAGCAGTGAAAGGGGCCAAGTCTATGGCTACACCTTC.

The rearrangement joins TRBV6-6 to TRBJ2-3; 13 bases map to TRBD2. Trimming at V came to 5 bases and at J to 2 bases, leaving 7 bases not matched to a gene. The germline V gene encodes CDR1 MNHNY and CDR2 SVGAGI (reference sequence). The CDR3 covers 17 residues. The CDR3 region is CASSPRTSGGFTDTQYF. The CDR3 DNA reads TGTGCCAGCAGTCCCCGGACTAGCGGGGGCTTCACAGATACGCAGTATTTT.

The V call is TRBV10-3, the J call TRBJ1-2, with D possibly TRBD1 on 6 matching bases. The germline CDR1 and CDR2 sequences are ENHRY and SYGVKD. V was trimmed by 5 bases and J by 5 bases, leaving 15 bases between them. The CDR3 is 14 amino acids. The CDR3 DNA reads as TGTGCCATCAGTACCACCGGGACAAGTTATGGCTACACCTTC. Encoded protein: CAISTTGTSYGYTF.

The chain uses TRBV27 and TRBJ2-3, with 9 bases lining up with TRBD2. V trimming: 5 bases; J trimming: 2 bases; junction bases outside the gene matches: 11. The CDR3 runs to 17 residues. The germline V gene has CDR1 MNHEY and CDR2 SMNVEV (reference sequence). CDR3 coding DNA: TGTGCCAGCAGTAGATTACCGGGACTAGCATACACAGATACGCAGTATTTT. This gives the protein CASSRLPGLAYTDTQYF.

The chain combines TRBV9 with TRBJ2-1; TRBD2 might be the D (5 bases). V lost 8 bases, J lost 0 bases, and 9 bases lay in between. CDR1 and CDR2 from the germline V gene are SGDLS and YYNGEE. This CDR3 region has 13 residues. The DNA of the CDR3 is TGTGCCAGTGGCGGGTTCTCCTACAATGAGCAGTTCTTC. Amino acid sequence: CASGGFSYNEQFF.

The rearrangement joins TRBV5-6 to TRBJ1-1; 11 bases are shared with TRBD1. This CDR3 is 17 amino acids long. Germline V gene lookup returns CDR1 SGHDT and CDR2 YYEEEE. Losses at the gene ends were 4 bases for V and 0 bases for J; bases not matched to a gene: 8. The CDR3 reads CASSRGQGARMNTEAFF. The CDR3 nucleotides are TGTGCCAGCAGCCGTGGACAGGGGGCGCGTATGAACACTGAAGCTTTCTTT.

The rearrangement uses TRBV6-2 or TRBV6-3 and TRBJ1-5, with a possible D match to TRBD1 (6 bases). Germline V gene lookup returns CDR1 MNHEY and CDR2 SVGEGT. Trimming removed 2 bases at V and 1 base at J, with 9 bases between. This CDR3 is 15 amino acids long. CDR3 amino acids: CASSYVGASNQPQHF. The DNA of the CDR3 is TGTGCCAGCAGTTACGTGGGGGCAAGCAATCAGCCCCAGCATTTT.